What follows are 10 T cell receptor beta chains derived from one specimen sequenced in a study of T-cell reconstitution after alpha-beta-depleted transplantation in children. Using unique molecular identifiers, the investigators prepared the TCRbeta library. TCRdb re-called the PCR reads with MiXCR, one entry per CDR3 protein. Counted here are hundreds of thousands of distinct CDR3 sequences, 10% to 15% occurring once; the ten biggest clones make up about 2%. The sequences come from PBMCs, mostly from graft donor cells, collected 360 days after TCRalphabeta/CD19-depleted stem cell transplant. The receptors originated from a male patient between 10 and 17 years old who had a stem cell transplant for acute myeloid leukemia, so the T cells may come from the graft donor.

The rearrangement links TRBV11-1 to TRBJ2-1; TRBD2 aligns across 7 bases. The CDR3 is 15 amino acids. Germline V gives CDR1 SGHAT, CDR2 FQDESV (reference sequence). With V trimmed by 2 bases and J by 0 bases, 1 base remained unmatched. The CDR3 loop reads CASSLLAASYNEQFF. The DNA of the CDR3 is TGTGCCAGCAGCTTACTAGCGGCCTCCTACAATGAGCAGTTCTTC.

This clonotype showed up just a few times. The chain recombines TRBV5-1 with TRBJ1-1; D is perhaps TRBD1 (6 bases). Germline-derived CDR1 and CDR2 are SGHRS and YFSETQ. V shed 2 bases and J shed 5 bases, with 19 bases lying between them. The CDR3 loop spans 16 amino acids. For the CDR3, the DNA is TGCGCCAGCAGCTTCCACAGGGAGGGGACGAGAACTGAAGCTTTCTTT. It specifies CASSFHREGTRTEAFF.

This clonotype was recorded at least ten times. The chain couples TRBV7-2 to TRBJ2-3; D is unresolved. The V gene's germline CDR1 is SGHTA and CDR2 FQGNSA. This CDR3 comprises 14 residues. With 2 bases removed from V and 1 base from J, the gap between germline ends came to 7 bases. The CDR3 sequence is CASSLSRGTDTQYF. CDR3 DNA: TGTGCCAGCAGCTTAAGCCGGGGCACAGATACGCAGTATTTT.

This clonotype has only a few counts. The chain recombines TRBV28 with TRBJ2-5, with 8 bases aligning to TRBD2. CDR3 length: 15 amino acids. With 1 base clipped from V and 5 bases from J, the junction kept 6 bases outside the gene matches. Germline V gene sequence: CDR1 MDHEN, CDR2 SYDVKM. The CDR3 reads CASSLFREGIETQYF. As DNA, the CDR3 is TGTGCCAGCAGTTTATTTCGGGAGGGAATTGAGACCCAGTACTTC. Combining the CDR3 with reference TRBV28 and TRBJ2-5 gives the whole variable domain DVKVTQSSRYLVKRTGEKVFLECVQDMDHENMFWYRQDPGLGLRLIYFSYDVKMKEKGDIPEGYSVSREKKERFSLILESASTNQTSMYLCASSLFREGIETQYFGPGTRLLVL.

The chain carries TRBV29-1 and TRBJ2-7; D not certain. V was shortened by 4 bases and J by 0 bases, with 10 bases between the two germline ends. The CDR3 has 13 amino acids. Germline lookup yields CDR1 SQVTM and CDR2 ANQGSEA. Written as DNA, the CDR3 is TGCAGCGTTGTATTTTACACCTCCTACGAGCAGTACTTC. Translated, it gives CSVVFYTSYEQYF.

This rearrangement joins TRBV23-1 to TRBJ2-1; 7 bases agree with TRBD2. TRBV23-1 is noted as an ORF with a role that remains uncertain. V lost 0 bases and J lost 0; bases outside the gene matches: 8. CDR3 length equals 18 residues. This chain's CDR3 is CASSQSWGRDRSYNEQFF. Here the CDR3 DNA reads TGCGCCAGCAGTCAATCGTGGGGGAGGGACCGCTCCTACAATGAGCAGTTCTTC.

This clonotype has at least ten counts. The chain recombines TRBV5-1 with TRBJ2-3; 10 nucleotides align to TRBD2. This CDR3 is 16 amino acids long. V lost 1 base to trimming and J lost 2 bases; unmatched junction nucleotides: 4. The germline V gene encodes CDR1 SGHRS and CDR2 YFSETQ. This CDR3 reads CASSLPAGGFTDTQYF. Written as DNA, the CDR3 is TGCGCCAGCAGCTTGCCAGCGGGAGGGTTCACAGATACGCAGTATTTT. Using reference TRBV5-1 and TRBJ2-3 for the parts outside the CDR3, the full variable domain is KAGVTQTPRYLIKTRGQQVTLSCSPISGHRSVSWYQQTPGQGLQFLFEYFSETQRNKGNFPGRFSGRQFSNSRSEMNVSTLELGDSALYLCASSLPAGGFTDTQYFGPGTRLTVL.

The rearrangement joins TRBV20-1 to TRBJ2-7, with 10 bases that match TRBD2. The CDR3 totals 16 residues. V lost 0 bases to trimming and J lost 2 bases; unmatched junction nucleotides: 7. CDR1 and CDR2 (germline): DFQATT, SNEGSKA (reference sequence). The CDR3 sequence is CSARDQVTSGTYEQYF. The CDR3 DNA is TGCAGTGCTAGAGATCAAGTAACTAGCGGGACCTACGAGCAGTACTTC.

This clonotype was picked up a small number of times. V and J are TRBV4-3 and TRBJ2-7; perhaps TRBD2 as D (6 bases). Germline loops: CDR1 LGHNA, CDR2 YSLEER. V was shortened by 1 base and J by 3 bases, with 10 bases between the two germline ends. CDR3 length: 14 amino acids. CDR3 residues: CASSQVGSFYEQYF. CDR3 nucleotides: TGCGCCAGCAGCCAAGTCGGGAGCTTCTACGAGCAGTACTTC.

This clonotype was counted at least ten times. V usage is TRBV5-1 and J usage is TRBJ2-1, with D perhaps given as TRBD1 or TRBD2 (5 bases each). The germline CDR1 and CDR2 sequences are SGHRS and YFSETQ. Trimming took 4 bases from V and 6 from J, leaving 20 bases between them. The CDR3 contains 16 residues. In DNA form, the CDR3 reads TGCGCCAGCAGCCACGACATGGGGTCCGGGACCAATGAGCAGTTCTTC. Amino acids: CASSHDMGSGTNEQFF.